This T cell receptor (beta chain) is drawn from a study of blood T cell repertoires in COVID-19. Turning to the study itself: Researchers got acute and convalescent COVID-19 samples from the United States, Italy and Spain. The analysed material was cDNA or gDNA that came from T cells, B-cell-depleted T cells, or PBMCs.

The Seattle patients, enrolled during active infection, were followed longitudinally. The ends lost 5 bases at V and 7 bases at J; junction bases unmatched: 15. The CDR3 runs to 16 residues. Germline V gene lookup returns CDR1 GTSNPN and CDR2 SVGIG (reference sequence). TCRdb's table, derived via immunoSEQ multiplex PCR, lists solely in-frame clones and lacks some. The table records fewer than 700,000 clones, roughly 89% of them present only once. Sequenced input: peripheral blood. The genes are TRBV30 and TRBJ2-1, with 9 bases fitting TRBD2. The receptor was isolated from a woman in her fifties or sixties with COVID-19, enrolled during active disease. The CDR3 loop reads CAWGRGASGEGNEQFF. CDR3 nucleotide sequence: TGTGCCTGGGGGCGGGGGGCTAGCGGGGAGGGGAATGAGCAGTTCTTC.